This T cell receptor (beta chain) was sequenced for a study of blood T cell repertoires in COVID-19. Study in general: The samples span acute and convalescent COVID-19 from the United States, Italy and Spain.

Germline CDR1 SGDLS, CDR2 YYNGEE. The CDR3 is 15 residues long. Between the trimmed V and J ends, which lost 2 bases and 1 base, there was a span of 7 bases. Libraries were prepared by immunoSEQ multiplex PCR; TCRdb keeps only in-frame clonotypes and omits some of them. The table includes 330,000 or so clones, approximately 89% detected once. The clonotype originates from a woman aged 60-75 years with COVID-19, enrolled during active disease. This chain connects TRBV9 to TRBJ2-6; the D gene is possibly TRBD1 (5 bases). Sequenced input: peripheral blood. CDR3 residues: CASSVRVSGANVLTF. CDR3 coding DNA: TGTGCCAGCAGCGTCAGGGTTTCTGGGGCCAACGTCCTGACTTTC.